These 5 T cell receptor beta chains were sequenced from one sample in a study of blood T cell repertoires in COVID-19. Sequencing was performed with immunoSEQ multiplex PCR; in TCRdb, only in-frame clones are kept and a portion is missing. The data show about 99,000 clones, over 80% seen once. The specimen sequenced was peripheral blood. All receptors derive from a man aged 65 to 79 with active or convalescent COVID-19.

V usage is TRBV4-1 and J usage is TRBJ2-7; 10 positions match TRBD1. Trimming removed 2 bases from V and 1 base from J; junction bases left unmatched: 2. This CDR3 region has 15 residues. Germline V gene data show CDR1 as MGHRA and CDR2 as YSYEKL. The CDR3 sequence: CASSQPGQGSYEQYF. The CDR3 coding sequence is TGCGCCAGCAGCCAACCGGGACAGGGGTCCTACGAGCAGTACTTC.

The CDR3: CASSVGDRGNTGELFF. The CDR3 DNA follows: TGTGCCAGCAGCGTAGGGGACAGGGGAAACACCGGGGAGCTGTTTTTT. J is TRBJ2-2 and V is TRBV9, with 10 bases identical to TRBD1. Per the germline V gene, CDR1 is SGDLS and CDR2 is YYNGEE. The CDR3 extends over 16 amino acids. The junction had 1 base not matched to a gene; V was cut back by 0 bases and J by 2 bases.

CDR3 in amino acids: CASSPGDRGGDGYTF. In DNA, the CDR3 is TGTGCCAGCAGCCCCGGTGACAGGGGGGGAGATGGCTACACCTTC. The genes are TRBV28 and TRBJ1-2, with TRBD1 matching 9 bases. Germline CDR1 and CDR2: MDHEN and SYDVKM. The CDR3 spans 15 residues. The V gene end was trimmed by 6 bases and the J gene end by 6 bases; junction bases not matched to a gene: 11.

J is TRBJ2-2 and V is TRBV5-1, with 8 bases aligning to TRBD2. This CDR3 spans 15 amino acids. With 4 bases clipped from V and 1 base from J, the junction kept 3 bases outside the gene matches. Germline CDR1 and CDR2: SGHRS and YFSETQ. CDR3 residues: CASSPTSVNTGELFF. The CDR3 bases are TGCGCCAGCAGCCCGACTAGCGTGAACACCGGGGAGCTGTTTTTT.

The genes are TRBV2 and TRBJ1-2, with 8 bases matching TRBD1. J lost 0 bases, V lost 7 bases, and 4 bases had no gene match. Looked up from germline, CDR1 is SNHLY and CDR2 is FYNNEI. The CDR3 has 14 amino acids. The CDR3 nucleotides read TGTGCCAGCACCGACAGGGGAGCTAACTATGGCTACACCTTC. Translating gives CASTDRGANYGYTF.